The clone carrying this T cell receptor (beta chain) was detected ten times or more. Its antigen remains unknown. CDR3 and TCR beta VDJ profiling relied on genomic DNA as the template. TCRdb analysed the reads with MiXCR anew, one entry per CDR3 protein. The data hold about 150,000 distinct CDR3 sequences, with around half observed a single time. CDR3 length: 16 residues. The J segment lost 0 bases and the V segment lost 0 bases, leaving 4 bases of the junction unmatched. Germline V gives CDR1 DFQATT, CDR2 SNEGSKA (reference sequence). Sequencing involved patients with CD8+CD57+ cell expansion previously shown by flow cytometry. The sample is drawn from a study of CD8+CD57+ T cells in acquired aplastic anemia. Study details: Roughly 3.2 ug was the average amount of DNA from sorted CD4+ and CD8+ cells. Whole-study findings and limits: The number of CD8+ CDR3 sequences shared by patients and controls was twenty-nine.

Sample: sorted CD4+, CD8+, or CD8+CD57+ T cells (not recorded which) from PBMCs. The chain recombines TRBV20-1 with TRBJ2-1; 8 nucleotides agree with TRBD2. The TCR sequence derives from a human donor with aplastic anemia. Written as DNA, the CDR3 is TGCAGTGCTAGAGATTTGCGGGGGGTCTCCTACAATGAGCAGTTCTTC. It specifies CSARDLRGVSYNEQFF.